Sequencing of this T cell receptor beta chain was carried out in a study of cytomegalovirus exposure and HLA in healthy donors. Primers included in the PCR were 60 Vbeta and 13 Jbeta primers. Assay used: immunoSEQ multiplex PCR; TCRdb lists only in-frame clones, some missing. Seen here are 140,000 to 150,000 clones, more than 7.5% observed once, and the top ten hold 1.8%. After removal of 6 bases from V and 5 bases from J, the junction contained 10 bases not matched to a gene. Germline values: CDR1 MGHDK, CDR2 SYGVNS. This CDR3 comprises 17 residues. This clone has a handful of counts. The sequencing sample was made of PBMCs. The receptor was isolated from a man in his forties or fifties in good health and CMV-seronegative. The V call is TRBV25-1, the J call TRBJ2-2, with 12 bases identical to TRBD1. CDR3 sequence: CASRPGQGAGSTGELFF. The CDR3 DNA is TGTGCCAGCAGACCGGGACAGGGGGCCGGGAGTACCGGGGAGCTGTTTTTT. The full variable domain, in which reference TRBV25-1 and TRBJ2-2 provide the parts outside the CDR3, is EADIYQTPRYLVIGTGKKITLECSQTMGHDKMYWYQQDPGMELHLIHYSYGVNSTEKGDLSSESTVSRIRTEHFPLTLESARPSHTSQYLCASRPGQGAGSTGELFFGEGSRLTVL.